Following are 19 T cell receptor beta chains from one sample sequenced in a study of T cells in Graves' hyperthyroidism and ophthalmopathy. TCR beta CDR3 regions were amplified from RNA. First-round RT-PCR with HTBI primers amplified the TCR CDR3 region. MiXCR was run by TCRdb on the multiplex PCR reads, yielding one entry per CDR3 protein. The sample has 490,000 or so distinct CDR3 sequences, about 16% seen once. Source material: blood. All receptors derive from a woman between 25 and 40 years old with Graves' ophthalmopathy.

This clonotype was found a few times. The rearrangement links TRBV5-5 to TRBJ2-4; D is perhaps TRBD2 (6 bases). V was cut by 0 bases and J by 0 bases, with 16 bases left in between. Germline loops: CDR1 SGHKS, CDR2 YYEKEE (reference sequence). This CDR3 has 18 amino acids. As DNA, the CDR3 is TGTGCCAGCAGCTTGGAGGGAGGCCGGGCCCTAGCCAAAAACATTCAGTACTTC. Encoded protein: CASSLEGGRALAKNIQYF. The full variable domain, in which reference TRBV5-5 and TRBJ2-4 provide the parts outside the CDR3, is DAGVTQSPTHLIKTRGQQVTLRCSPISGHKSVSWYQQVLGQGPQFIFQYYEKEERGRGNFPDRFSARQFPNYSSELNVNALLLGDSALYLCASSLEGGRALAKNIQYFGAGTRLSVL.

This CDR3 reads CASSQEVGGGPPLHF. The CDR3 nucleotides read TGCGCCAGCAGCCAAGAAGTTGGGGGGGGGCCACCCCTCCACTTT. The chain links TRBV4-1 to TRBJ1-6; tentatively, D is TRBD1 (6 bases). CDR1 is MGHRA, CDR2 YSYEKL, per germline. The CDR3 spans 15 residues. The V end lost 0 bases, the J end lost 11 bases, and 14 bases lay between the germline ends.

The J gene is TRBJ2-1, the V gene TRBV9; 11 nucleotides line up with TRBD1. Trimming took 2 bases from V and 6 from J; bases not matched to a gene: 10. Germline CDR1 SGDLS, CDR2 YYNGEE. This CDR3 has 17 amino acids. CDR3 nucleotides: TGTGCCAGCAGCGTTGACACCGGGACAGGGGGTTTCAATGAGCAGTTCTTC. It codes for CASSVDTGTGGFNEQFF.

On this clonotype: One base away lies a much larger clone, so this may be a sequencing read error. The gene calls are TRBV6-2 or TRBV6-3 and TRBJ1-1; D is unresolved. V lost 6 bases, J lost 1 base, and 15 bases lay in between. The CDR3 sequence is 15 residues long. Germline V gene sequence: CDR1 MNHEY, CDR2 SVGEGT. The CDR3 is CASRERAQRNTEAFF. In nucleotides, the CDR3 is TGTGCCAGCAGGGAACGGGCACAGAGGAACACTGAAGCTTTCTTT.

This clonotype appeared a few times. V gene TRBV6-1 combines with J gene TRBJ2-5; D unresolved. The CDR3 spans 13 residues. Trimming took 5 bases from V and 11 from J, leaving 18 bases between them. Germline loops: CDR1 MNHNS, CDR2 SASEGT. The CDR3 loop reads CASSIYKWSLQYF. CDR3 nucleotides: TGTGCCAGCAGTATATACAAATGGAGCTTACAGTACTTC.

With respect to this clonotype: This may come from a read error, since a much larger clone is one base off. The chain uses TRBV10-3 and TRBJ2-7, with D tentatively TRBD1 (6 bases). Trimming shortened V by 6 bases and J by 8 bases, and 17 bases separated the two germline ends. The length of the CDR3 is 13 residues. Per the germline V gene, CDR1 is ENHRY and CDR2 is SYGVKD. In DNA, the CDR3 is TGTGCCATCAGCGCACAGGGCGTCCGCAAGCAGTACTTC. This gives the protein CAISAQGVRKQYF.

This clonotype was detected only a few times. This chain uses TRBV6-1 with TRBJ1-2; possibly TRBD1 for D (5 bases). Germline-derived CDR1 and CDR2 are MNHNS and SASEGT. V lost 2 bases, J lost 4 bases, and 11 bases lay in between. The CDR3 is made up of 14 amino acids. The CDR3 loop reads CASSERGSSYGYTF. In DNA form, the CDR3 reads TGTGCCAGCAGTGAACGGGGCAGCAGCTATGGCTACACCTTC.

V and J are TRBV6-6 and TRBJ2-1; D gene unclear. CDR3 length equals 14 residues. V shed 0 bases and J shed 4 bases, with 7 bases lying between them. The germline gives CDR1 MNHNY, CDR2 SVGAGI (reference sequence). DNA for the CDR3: TGTGCCAGCAGTTACTCGATCCGGTACAATGAGCAGTTCTTC. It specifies CASSYSIRYNEQFF.

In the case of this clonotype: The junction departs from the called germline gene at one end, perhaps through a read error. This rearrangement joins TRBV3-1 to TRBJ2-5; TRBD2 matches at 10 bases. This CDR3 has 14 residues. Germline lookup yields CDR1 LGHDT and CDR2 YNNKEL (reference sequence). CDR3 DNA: TGTGCCAGCAGCCCAGCGGGAGGGGCGGAGACCCAGGACTTC. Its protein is CASSPAGGAETQDF.

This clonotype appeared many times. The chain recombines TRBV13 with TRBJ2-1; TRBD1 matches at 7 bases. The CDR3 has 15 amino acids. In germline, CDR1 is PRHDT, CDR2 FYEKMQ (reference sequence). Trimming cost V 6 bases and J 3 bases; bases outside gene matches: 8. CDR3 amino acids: CASRETGVGYNEQFF. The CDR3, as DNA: TGTGCCAGCAGGGAAACAGGGGTAGGCTACAATGAGCAGTTCTTC.

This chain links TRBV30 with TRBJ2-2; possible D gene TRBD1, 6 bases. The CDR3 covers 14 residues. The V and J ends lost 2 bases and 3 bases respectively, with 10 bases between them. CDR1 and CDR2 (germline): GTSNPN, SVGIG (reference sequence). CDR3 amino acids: CAWSPWTDTGELFF. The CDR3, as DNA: TGTGCCTGGAGTCCCTGGACAGACACCGGGGAGCTGTTTTTT. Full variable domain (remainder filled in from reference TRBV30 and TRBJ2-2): SQTIHQWPATLVQPVGSPLSLECTVEGTSNPNLYWYRQAAGRGLQLLFYSVGIGQISSEVPQNLSASRPQDRQFILSSKKLLLSDSGFYLCAWSPWTDTGELFFGEGSRLTVL.

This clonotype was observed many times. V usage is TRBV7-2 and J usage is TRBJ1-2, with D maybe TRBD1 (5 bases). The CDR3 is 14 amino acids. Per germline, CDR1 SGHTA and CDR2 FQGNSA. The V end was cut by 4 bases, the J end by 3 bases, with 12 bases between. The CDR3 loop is CASSSWGLDYGYTF. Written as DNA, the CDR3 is TGTGCCAGCAGCTCCTGGGGCTTGGACTATGGCTACACCTTC.

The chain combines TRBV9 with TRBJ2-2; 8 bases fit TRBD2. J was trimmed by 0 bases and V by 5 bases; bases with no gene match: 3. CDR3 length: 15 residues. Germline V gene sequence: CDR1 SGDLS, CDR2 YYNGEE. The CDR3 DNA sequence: TGTGCCAGCAGTTATAGCGGGACGAACACCGGGGAGCTGTTTTTT. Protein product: CASSYSGTNTGELFF. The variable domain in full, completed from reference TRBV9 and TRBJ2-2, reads DSGVTQTPKHLITATGQRVTLRCSPRSGDLSVYWYQQSLDQGLQFLIQYYNGEERAKGNILERFSAQQFPDLHSELNLSSLELGDSALYFCASSYSGTNTGELFFGEGSRLTVL.

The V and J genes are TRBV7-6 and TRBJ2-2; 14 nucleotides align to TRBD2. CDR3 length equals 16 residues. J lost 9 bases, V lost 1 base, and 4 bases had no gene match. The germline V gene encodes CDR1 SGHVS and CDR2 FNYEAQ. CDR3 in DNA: TGTGCCAGCAGCTTAGAGGGACTAGCGGGAGCGAGGGAGCTGTTTTTT. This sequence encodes CASSLEGLAGARELFF. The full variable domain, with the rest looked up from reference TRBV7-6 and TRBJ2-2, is GAGVSQSPRYKVTKRGQDVALRCDPISGHVSLYWYRQALGQGPEFLTYFNYEAQQDKSGLPNDRFSAERPEGSISTLTIQRTEQRDSAMYRCASSLEGLAGARELFFGEGSRLTVL.

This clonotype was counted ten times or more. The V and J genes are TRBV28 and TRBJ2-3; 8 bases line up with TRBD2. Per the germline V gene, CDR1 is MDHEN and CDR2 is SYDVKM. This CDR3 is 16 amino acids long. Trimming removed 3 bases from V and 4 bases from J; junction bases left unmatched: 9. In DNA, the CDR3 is TGTGCCAGCAGTTTTCCAAGCGGGAGCGGTTCAGATACGCAGTATTTT. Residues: CASSFPSGSGSDTQYF.

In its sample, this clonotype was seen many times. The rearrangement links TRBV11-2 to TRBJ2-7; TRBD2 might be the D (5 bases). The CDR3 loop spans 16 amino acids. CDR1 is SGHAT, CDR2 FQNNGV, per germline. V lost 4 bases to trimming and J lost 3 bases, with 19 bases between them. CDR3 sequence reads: CASSSGEGRLIYEQYF. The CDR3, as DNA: TGTGCCAGCAGCTCCGGGGAAGGCAGATTAATCTACGAGCAGTACTTC.

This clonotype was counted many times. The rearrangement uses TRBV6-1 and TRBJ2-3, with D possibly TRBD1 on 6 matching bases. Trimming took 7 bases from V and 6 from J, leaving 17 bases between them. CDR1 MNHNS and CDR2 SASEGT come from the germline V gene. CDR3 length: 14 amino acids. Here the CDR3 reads CASITRGRGDTQYF. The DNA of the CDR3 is TGTGCCAGCATTACCAGGGGACGCGGCGATACGCAGTATTTT.

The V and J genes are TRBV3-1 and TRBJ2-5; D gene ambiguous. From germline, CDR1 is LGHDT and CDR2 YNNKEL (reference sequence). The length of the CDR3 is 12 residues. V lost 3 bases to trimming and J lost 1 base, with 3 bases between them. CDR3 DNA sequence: TGTGCCAGCAGCCACACCCAAGAGACCCAGTACTTC. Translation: CASSHTQETQYF.

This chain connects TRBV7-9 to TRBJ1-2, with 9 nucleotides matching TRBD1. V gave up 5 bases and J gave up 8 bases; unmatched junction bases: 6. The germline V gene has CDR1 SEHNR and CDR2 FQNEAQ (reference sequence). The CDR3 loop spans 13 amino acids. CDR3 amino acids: CASSPTGGGGYTF. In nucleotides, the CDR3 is TGTGCCAGCAGCCCCACAGGGGGCGGAGGCTACACCTTC.